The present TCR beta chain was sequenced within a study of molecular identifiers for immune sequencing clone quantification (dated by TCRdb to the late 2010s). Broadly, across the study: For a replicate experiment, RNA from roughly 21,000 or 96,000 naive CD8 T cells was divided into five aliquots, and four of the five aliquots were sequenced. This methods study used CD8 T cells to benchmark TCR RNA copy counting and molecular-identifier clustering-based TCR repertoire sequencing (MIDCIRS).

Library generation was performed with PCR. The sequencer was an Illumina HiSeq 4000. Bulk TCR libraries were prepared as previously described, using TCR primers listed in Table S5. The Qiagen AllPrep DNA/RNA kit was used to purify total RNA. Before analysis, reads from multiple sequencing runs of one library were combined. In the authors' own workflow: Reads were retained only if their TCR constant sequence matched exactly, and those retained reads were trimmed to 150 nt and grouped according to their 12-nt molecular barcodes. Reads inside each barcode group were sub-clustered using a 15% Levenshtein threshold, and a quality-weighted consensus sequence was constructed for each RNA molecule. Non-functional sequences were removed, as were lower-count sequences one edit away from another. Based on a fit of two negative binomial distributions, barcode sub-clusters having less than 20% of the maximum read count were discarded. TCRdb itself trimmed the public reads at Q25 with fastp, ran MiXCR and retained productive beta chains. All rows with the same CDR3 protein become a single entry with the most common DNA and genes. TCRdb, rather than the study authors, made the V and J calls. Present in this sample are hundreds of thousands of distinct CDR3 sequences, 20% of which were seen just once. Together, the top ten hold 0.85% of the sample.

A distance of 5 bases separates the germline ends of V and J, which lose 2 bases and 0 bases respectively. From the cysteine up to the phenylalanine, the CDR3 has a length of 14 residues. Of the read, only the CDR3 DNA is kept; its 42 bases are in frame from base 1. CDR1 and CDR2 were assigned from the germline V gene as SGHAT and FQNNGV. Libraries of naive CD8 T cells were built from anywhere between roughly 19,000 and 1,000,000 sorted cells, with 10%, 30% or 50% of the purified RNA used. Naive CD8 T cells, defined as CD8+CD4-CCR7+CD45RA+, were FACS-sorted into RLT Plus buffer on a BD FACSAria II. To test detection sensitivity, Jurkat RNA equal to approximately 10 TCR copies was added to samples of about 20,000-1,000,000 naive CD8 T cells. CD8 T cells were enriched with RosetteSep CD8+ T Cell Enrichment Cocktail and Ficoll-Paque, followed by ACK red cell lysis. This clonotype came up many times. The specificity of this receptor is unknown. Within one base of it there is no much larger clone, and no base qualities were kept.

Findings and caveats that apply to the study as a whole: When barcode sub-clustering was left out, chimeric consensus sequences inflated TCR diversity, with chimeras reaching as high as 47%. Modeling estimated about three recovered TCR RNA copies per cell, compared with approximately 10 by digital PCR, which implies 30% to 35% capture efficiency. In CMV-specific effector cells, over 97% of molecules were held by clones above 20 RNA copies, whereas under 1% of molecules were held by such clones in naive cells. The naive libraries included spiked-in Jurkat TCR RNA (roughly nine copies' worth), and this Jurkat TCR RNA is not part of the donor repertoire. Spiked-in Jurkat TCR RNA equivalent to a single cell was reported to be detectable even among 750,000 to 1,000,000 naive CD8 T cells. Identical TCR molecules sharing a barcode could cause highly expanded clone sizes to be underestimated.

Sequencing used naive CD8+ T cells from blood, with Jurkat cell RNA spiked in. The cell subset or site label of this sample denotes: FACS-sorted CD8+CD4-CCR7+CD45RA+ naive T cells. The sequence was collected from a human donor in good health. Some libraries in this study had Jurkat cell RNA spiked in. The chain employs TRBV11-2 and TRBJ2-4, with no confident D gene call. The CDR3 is CASSLFLAKNIQYF. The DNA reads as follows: TGTGCCAGCAGCTTATTTCTAGCCAAAAACATTCAGTACTTC.